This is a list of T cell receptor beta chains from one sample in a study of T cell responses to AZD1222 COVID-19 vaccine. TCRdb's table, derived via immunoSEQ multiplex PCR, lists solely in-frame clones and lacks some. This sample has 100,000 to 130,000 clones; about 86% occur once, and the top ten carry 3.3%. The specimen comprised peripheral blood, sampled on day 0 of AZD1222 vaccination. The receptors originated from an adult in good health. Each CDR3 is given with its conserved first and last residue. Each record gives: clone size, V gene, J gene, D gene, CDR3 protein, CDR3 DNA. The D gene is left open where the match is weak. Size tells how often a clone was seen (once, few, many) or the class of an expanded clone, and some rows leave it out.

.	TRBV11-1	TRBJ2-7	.	CASSLARLSYEQYF	TGTGCCAGCAGCTTAGCGCGGCTCTCCTACGAGCAGTACTTC
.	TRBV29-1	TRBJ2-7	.	CSVTGNYEQYF	TGCAGCGTGACCGGGAACTACGAGCAGTACTTC
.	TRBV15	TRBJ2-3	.	CATSRAASESTDTQYF	TGTGCCACCAGCAGGGCGGCTAGCGAGAGCACAGATACGCAGTATTTT
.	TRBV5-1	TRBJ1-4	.	CASQLGTGNEKLFF	TGCGCCAGCCAGTTGGGGACCGGTAATGAAAAACTGTTTTTT
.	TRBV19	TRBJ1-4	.	CAVGPHGSDEKLFF	TGTGCCGTTGGGCCTCACGGGAGCGATGAAAAACTGTTTTTT
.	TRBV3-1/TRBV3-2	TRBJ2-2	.	CATRGAPDTGELFF	TGTGCCACCCGGGGGGCCCCGGACACCGGGGAGCTGTTTTTT
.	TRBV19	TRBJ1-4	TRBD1	CASSSRQGRNEKLFF	TGTGCCAGTAGTTCCCGACAGGGGCGTAATGAAAAACTGTTTTTT
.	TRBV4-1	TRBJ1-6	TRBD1	CASSQDQGVRFPLHF	TGCGCCAGCAGCCAAGATCAGGGGGTGCGATTCCCCCTCCACTTT
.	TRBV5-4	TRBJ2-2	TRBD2	CASSGLAGDTGELFF	TGTGCCAGCAGTGGGCTAGCGGGGGACACCGGGGAGCTGTTTTTT
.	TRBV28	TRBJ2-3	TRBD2	CASSTSAGTDTQYF	TGTGCCAGCAGTACATCAGCGGGGACAGATACGCAGTATTTT
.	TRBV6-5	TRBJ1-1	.	CASRDPGASGEAFF	TGTGCCAGCAGGGACCCCGGGGCAAGTGGTGAAGCTTTCTTT
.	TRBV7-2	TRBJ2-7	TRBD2	CASSLASGGAYEQYF	TGTGCCAGCAGCTTAGCTAGCGGGGGGGCTTACGAGCAGTACTTC
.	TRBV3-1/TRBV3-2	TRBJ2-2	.	CASSQGGGRTGELFF	TGTGCCAGCAGCCAAGGTGGGGGGCGCACCGGGGAGCTGTTTTTT
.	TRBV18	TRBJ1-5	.	CASSPSIGGNQPQHF	TGTGCCAGCTCACCATCTATAGGCGGTAATCAGCCCCAGCATTTT
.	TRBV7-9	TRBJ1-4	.	CASSFSASEKLFF	TGTGCCAGCAGCTTCTCAGCAAGTGAAAAACTGTTTTTT
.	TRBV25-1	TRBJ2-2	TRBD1	CASSEVDRGVGELFF	TGTGCCAGCAGTGAAGTCGACAGGGGTGTCGGGGAGCTGTTTTTT
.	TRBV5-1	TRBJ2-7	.	CASSIQANYEQYF	TGCGCCAGCAGCATACAGGCGAACTACGAGCAGTACTTC
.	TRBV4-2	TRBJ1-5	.	CASSQDPAANQPQHF	TGTGCCAGCAGCCAAGATCCGGCAGCTAATCAGCCCCAGCATTTT
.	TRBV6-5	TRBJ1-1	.	CASHLRESGAFF	TGTGCCAGCCACCTGAGGGAGTCCGGAGCTTTCTTT
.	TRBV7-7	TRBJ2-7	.	CASSLAPGNEQYF	TGTGCCAGCAGCTTAGCGCCGGGGAACGAGCAGTACTTC
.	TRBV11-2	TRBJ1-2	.	CASSLDQGRGYTF	TGTGCCAGCAGCTTAGATCAAGGACGTGGCTACACCTTC
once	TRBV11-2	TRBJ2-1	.	CASSLMRVNEQFF	TGTGCCAGCAGCTTAATGAGGGTCAATGAGCAGTTCTTC
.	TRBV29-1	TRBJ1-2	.	CSARGGTDYGYTF	TGCAGCGCCCGAGGGGGTACGGACTATGGCTACACCTTC
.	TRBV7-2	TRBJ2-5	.	CASSRRVGQETQYF	TGTGCCAGCAGTCGACGCGTGGGGCAAGAGACCCAGTACTTC
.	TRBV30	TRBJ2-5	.	CAWSVWGGGETQYF	TGTGCCTGGAGTGTATGGGGAGGGGGAGAGACCCAGTACTTC
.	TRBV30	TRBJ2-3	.	CAWGIGRGGPDTQYF	TGTGCCTGGGGCATAGGCAGGGGTGGCCCAGATACGCAGTATTTT
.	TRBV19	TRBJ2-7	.	CASSTSDKSLYEQYF	TGTGCCAGTAGTACCTCAGACAAGTCGCTCTACGAGCAGTACTTC
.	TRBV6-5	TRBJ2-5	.	CASRIQGQETQYF	TGTGCCAGCAGAATTCAGGGCCAAGAGACCCAGTACTTC
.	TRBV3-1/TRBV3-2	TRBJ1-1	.	CASSHRRGYGEAFF	TGTGCCAGCAGCCACCGACGGGGTTATGGTGAAGCTTTCTTT
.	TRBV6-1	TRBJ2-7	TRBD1	CASSETGDEQYF	TGTGCCAGCAGTGAGACAGGGGACGAGCAGTACTTC
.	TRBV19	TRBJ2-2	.	CASSTQGNTGELFF	TGTGCCAGTAGTACACAGGGAAACACCGGGGAGCTGTTTTTT
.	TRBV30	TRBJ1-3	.	CAWSVRAGVGNTIYF	TGTGCCTGGAGTGTACGAGCGGGGGTCGGAAACACCATATATTTT
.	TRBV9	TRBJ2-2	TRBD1	CASSVQGANTGELFF	TGTGCCAGCAGCGTCCAGGGGGCTAACACCGGGGAGCTGTTTTTT
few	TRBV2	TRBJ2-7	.	CASSESRVGLDYEQYF	TGTGCCAGCAGTGAGTCAAGGGTTGGGCTGGACTACGAGCAGTACTTC
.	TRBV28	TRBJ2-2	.	CASSSGTVWTGELFF	TGTGCCAGCAGTTCCGGGACTGTTTGGACCGGGGAGCTGTTTTTT
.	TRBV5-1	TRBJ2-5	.	CASSLGVDQETQYF	TGCGCCAGCAGCTTGGGGGTAGATCAAGAGACCCAGTACTTC
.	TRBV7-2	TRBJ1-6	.	CASSTLRSPLHF	TGTGCCAGCAGCACCCTACGTTCACCCCTCCACTTT
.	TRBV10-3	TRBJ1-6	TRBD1	CAIRGTGEYSPLHF	TGTGCCATCAGGGGGACAGGGGAGTATTCACCCCTCCACTTT
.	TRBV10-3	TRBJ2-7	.	CAIRTAGTSYEQYF	TGTGCCATCAGGACTGCAGGGACAAGCTACGAGCAGTACTTC
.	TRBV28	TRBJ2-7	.	CASSSGTHAYEQYF	TGTGCCAGCAGTTCCGGGACTCACGCCTACGAGCAGTACTTC
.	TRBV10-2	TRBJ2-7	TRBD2	CASSESESGGGQYF	TGCGCCAGCAGTGAGTCTGAGAGCGGCGGGGGGCAGTACTTC
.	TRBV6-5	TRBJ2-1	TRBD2	CASRSGTSAYNEQFF	TGTGCCAGCAGATCAGGGACTAGCGCCTACAATGAGCAGTTCTTC
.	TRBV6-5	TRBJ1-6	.	CASRQGRLPLHF	TGTGCCAGCAGACAGGGTCGTCTGCCCCTCCACTTT